This T cell receptor (beta chain) was identified during a study of T cell changes during pregnancy in multiple sclerosis (dated by TCRdb to about 2019). At the level of the whole study: Changes in the T cell repertoire over the course of pregnancy were examined in this study in women with multiple sclerosis.

V and J are trimmed by 10 bases and 2 bases, and the gene matches miss 8 bases of the junction. The cysteine opens and the phenylalanine closes a CDR3 of 14 amino acids. Only the CDR3 portion is preserved as DNA: 42 bases, with reading frame beginning at the first base. The germline V gene yields SGDLS for CDR1 and YYNGEE for CDR2. Preparation of the library involved the immunoSEQ multiplex PCR assay. TCRdb retrieved this table from immuneACCESS and kept in-frame rearrangements only. Not all clones are present; in checked studies, unresolved V genes account for under half, and no reason is known for the remainder. This sample comprises about 36,000 clones, approximately 93% of them detected only once. The ten largest clones represent approximately 0.38% of the sample. Regarding this clone: What this receptor recognizes is not known. It has no much larger one-base neighbor in the sample; base qualities were not kept.

Specimen: CD4+ T cells from peripheral blood mononuclear cells, collected in the first trimester of pregnancy. The sequence was obtained from a female donor with multiple sclerosis, enrolled in a pregnancy study. Recombination linked TRBV9 to TRBJ2-1, with 8 bases aligning to TRBD2. The CDR3 is CASQAGAAYNEQFF. The DNA sequence is as follows: TGTGCCTCACAAGCGGGGGCCGCCTACAATGAGCAGTTCTTC.